This entry lists 22 T cell receptor beta chains sequenced from one sample in a study of blood T cell repertoires in COVID-19. Produced via immunoSEQ multiplex PCR; TCRdb's table is partial and in-frame only. The table includes about 240,000 clones, around 81% detected once. Sequencing input: peripheral blood. The receptors were sampled from a man aged 30-40 years who had recovered from COVID-19.

The chain employs TRBV6-6 and TRBJ1-1; D gene unclear. The CDR3 spans 12 residues. Germline V gene sequence: CDR1 MNHNY, CDR2 SVGAGI (reference sequence). V was clipped by 7 bases and J by 11 bases, with 17 bases between them. The CDR3 region is CASTYFGEAAFF. Here the CDR3 DNA reads TGTGCCAGCACCTATTTTGGCGAAGCGGCTTTCTTT.

The table lists this clone with many counts. The chain recombines TRBV4-1 with TRBJ2-2; 9 nucleotides line up with TRBD2. Trimming cost V 4 bases and J 5 bases; bases outside gene matches: 20. There are 20 residues in the CDR3. Germline CDR1 and CDR2: MGHRA and YSYEKL. CDR3 sequence (DNA): TGCGCCAGCAGCCTCCCCGGTCTTCGGGCGGCGGGGGGGGGTACCGGGGAGCTGTTTTTT. Encoded protein: CASSLPGLRAAGGGTGELFF.

The rearrangement links TRBV5-8 to TRBJ2-6; D may be TRBD2 (6 bases). Germline V lookup: CDR1 SGHTS, CDR2 YDEGEE. V was trimmed by 3 bases and J by 0 bases, leaving 19 bases between them. This CDR3 region has 19 residues. Here the CDR3 DNA reads TGTGCCAGCAGCTCGTCCCTCGGGACTCCGAGCTCTGGGGCCAACGTCCTGACTTTC. Its protein product is CASSSSLGTPSSGANVLTF. The full variable domain, rest sourced from reference TRBV5-8 and TRBJ2-6, is EAGVTQSPTHLIKTRGQQATLRCSPISGHTSVYWYQQALGLGLQFLLWYDEGEERNRGNFPPRFSGRQFPNYSSELNVNALELEDSALYLCASSSSLGTPSSGANVLTFGAGSRLTVL.

In DNA form, the CDR3 reads TGTGCCAGCTCACCACCGGCAGGGCTCTACGAGCAGTACTTC. Translated: CASSPPAGLYEQYF. J is TRBJ2-7 and V is TRBV18, with a possible D match to TRBD1 (5 bases). The germline V gene encodes CDR1 KGHSH and CDR2 LQKENI. V was pared by 0 bases and J by 3 bases, with 9 bases between. The CDR3 is 14 residues long.

The gene calls are TRBV28 and TRBJ1-1; D unclear. Germline CDR1 reads MDHEN; CDR2 reads SYDVKM. The CDR3 spans 14 residues. Trimming left V 2 bases short and J 8 bases short, with 15 bases between. CDR3 DNA sequence: TGTGCCAGCAGTTTAGTACCTGCCCTGAGGGAAGCTTTCTTT. It encodes CASSLVPALREAFF.

J is TRBJ1-2 and V is TRBV3-1 (or the pseudogene TRBV3-2); 8 nucleotides match TRBD1. The CDR3 is made up of 13 amino acids. The germline CDR1 and CDR2 sequences are LGHDT and YNNKEL (reference sequence). With 0 bases clipped from V and 13 bases from J, the junction kept 7 bases outside the gene matches. CDR3: CASSQETGVYLTF. CDR3 nucleotides: TGTGCCAGCAGCCAAGAGACAGGGGTATATCTCACCTTC.

V usage is TRBV5-8 and J usage is TRBJ2-5; D is possibly TRBD1 (6 bases). Germline values: CDR1 SGHTS, CDR2 YDEGEE. The germline V and J ends were trimmed by 4 bases and 5 bases, with 12 bases remaining between them. The CDR3 length is 13 residues. Written as DNA, the CDR3 is TGTGCCAGCAGCAACCCAGGGGTGGAGACCCAGTACTTC. Translation gives CASSNPGVETQYF.

The chain recombines TRBV27 with TRBJ2-1; the match to TRBD1 covers 9 bases. The CDR3 spans 14 residues. After removal of 6 bases from V and 4 bases from J, the junction contained 4 bases not matched to a gene. CDR1 and CDR2 from the germline V gene are MNHEY and SMNVEV (reference sequence). The DNA for the CDR3 is TGTGCCAGCAGCTTGGACAGGGGATACAATGAGCAGTTCTTC. This sequence encodes CASSLDRGYNEQFF.

The J gene is TRBJ1-6, the V gene TRBV10-3; weak D call: TRBD1 (5 bases). V lost 3 bases and J lost 9, with 6 bases in between. Germline CDR1 and CDR2: ENHRY and SYGVKD. CDR3 length: 12 residues. CDR3 bases: TGTGCCATCAGTGATAGGGGTTCACCCCTCCACTTT. This gives the protein CAISDRGSPLHF.

This chain uses TRBV7-8 with TRBJ1-1; D gene unclear. This CDR3 is 13 amino acids long. CDR1 is SGHVS, CDR2 FQNEAQ, per germline. The germline V and J ends were trimmed by 3 bases and 1 base, with 6 bases remaining between them. The CDR3 sequence: CASSFNKNTEAFF. The CDR3 DNA reads as TGTGCCAGCAGCTTTAACAAGAACACTGAAGCTTTCTTT.

This chain links TRBV3-1 (or the pseudogene TRBV3-2) with TRBJ1-2, with a tentative D call TRBD1 (5 bases). V was pared by 7 bases and J by 6 bases, with 18 bases between. CDR1 is LGHDT, CDR2 YNNKEL, per germline (reference sequence). CDR3 length: 14 residues. CDR3 coding DNA: TGTGCCAGCATCTCTAGCCGGGGGGACCATGGCTACACCTTC. Protein sequence: CASISSRGDHGYTF.

The V call is TRBV4-2, the J call TRBJ2-4; 8 bases fit TRBD1. V lost 3 bases, J lost 8 bases, and 3 bases stayed unmatched. CDR1 is LGHNA, CDR2 YNFKEQ, per germline. The CDR3 covers 13 residues. CDR3 amino acids: CASSQGQEHIQYF. The CDR3 coding sequence is TGTGCCAGCAGCCAGGGACAGGAGCACATTCAGTACTTC.

This chain joins TRBV5-6 and TRBJ1-2; perhaps TRBD1 as D (5 bases). V shed 0 bases and J shed 0 bases, with 6 bases lying between them. CDR1 and CDR2 from the germline V gene are SGHDT and YYEEEE. This CDR3 is 14 amino acids long. The CDR3 DNA reads as TGTGCCAGCAGCTTGGGACAGCCTAACTATGGCTACACCTTC. Its protein is CASSLGQPNYGYTF.

This clone showed up just a few times. CDR3 sequence reads: CASSQDIDSGPTDTQYF. CDR3 DNA: TGTGCCAGCAGCCAAGATATAGATAGCGGACCCACAGATACGCAGTATTTT. The chain joins TRBV4-2 to TRBJ2-3; tentatively, D is TRBD2 (6 bases). The CDR3 loop spans 17 amino acids. Germline V gene lookup returns CDR1 LGHNA and CDR2 YNFKEQ. V was pared by 0 bases and J by 2 bases, with 15 bases between.

V and J are TRBV12-3 or TRBV12-4 and TRBJ2-5; no clear D. This CDR3 is 12 amino acids long. Trimming cost V 4 bases and J 5 bases, with 8 bases left between them. The chain's CDR3 is CASSSRLETQYF. In DNA form, the CDR3 reads TGTGCCAGCAGTTCTCGACTGGAGACCCAGTACTTC.

This clone appeared once. This rearrangement joins TRBV27 to TRBJ1-5; tentatively, D is TRBD1 (5 bases). Germline assignment: CDR1 MNHEY and CDR2 SMNVEV (reference sequence). This CDR3 has 14 amino acids. Deletions cut 6 bases from V and 4 bases from J, with 13 bases between. CDR3 sequence (DNA): TGTGCCAGCAGCCTCAGGGAAGGGAATCAGCCCCAGCATTTT. Its translation: CASSLREGNQPQHF.

In this sample, this clone turned up a few times. V is TRBV6-5 and J is TRBJ2-3; 9 nucleotides line up with TRBD2. The CDR3 has 15 amino acids. V shed 7 bases, J shed 1 base, and the junction held 6 bases outside the gene matches. Germline V CDR1 and CDR2: MNHEY, SVGAGI. CDR3 sequence reads: CASTFSGGRTDTQYF. CDR3 nucleotides: TGTGCCAGCACTTTTAGCGGGGGACGCACAGATACGCAGTATTTT.

This rearrangement joins TRBV7-3 to TRBJ2-1; D is unclear. CDR3 length: 11 amino acids. The V end was cut by 3 bases, the J end by 10 bases, with 7 bases between. The germline V gene encodes CDR1 SGHTA and CDR2 FQGTGA. Here the CDR3 reads CASSLSGEQFF. In nucleotides, the CDR3 is TGTGCCAGCAGCTTGTCAGGAGAGCAGTTCTTC.

This clone was counted between two and nine times. V and J are TRBV5-4 and TRBJ1-3; no firm D call. Germline loops: CDR1 SGHNT, CDR2 YYREEE (reference sequence). CDR3 size: 13 residues. Trimming removed 3 bases from V and 4 bases from J, with 8 bases in between. CDR3 sequence: CASSSPGGNTIYF. The CDR3 DNA reads as TGTGCCAGCAGCTCCCCTGGCGGAAACACCATATATTTT.

This chain connects TRBV19 to TRBJ2-7; 7 nucleotides agree with TRBD1. The junction had 6 bases not matched to a gene; V was cut back by 4 bases and J by 6 bases. The CDR3 runs to 13 residues. The germline gives CDR1 LNHDA, CDR2 SQIVND (reference sequence). CDR3 nucleotide sequence: TGTGCCAGTAGTAGAGAGACAGGGCGCGAGCAGTACTTC. Translating gives CASSRETGREQYF.

The chain has TRBV6-6 and TRBJ2-5; D ambiguous. Germline V gives CDR1 MNHNY, CDR2 SVGAGI (reference sequence). V lost 2 bases and J lost 5, with 3 bases in between. CDR3 length: 11 residues. CDR3 amino acids: CASSYLETQYF. The CDR3 nucleotides read TGTGCCAGCAGTTACCTGGAGACCCAGTACTTC.

The chain recombines TRBV7-2 with TRBJ2-1, with TRBD2 matching over 8 bases. CDR3 length: 17 residues. The junction had 6 bases not matched to a gene; V was cut back by 0 bases and J by 2 bases. From germline, CDR1 is SGHTA and CDR2 FQGNSA. This chain's CDR3 is CASSLAGGGLTYNEQFF. The CDR3 DNA reads as TGTGCCAGCAGCTTAGCGGGCGGGGGGCTGACCTACAATGAGCAGTTCTTC.